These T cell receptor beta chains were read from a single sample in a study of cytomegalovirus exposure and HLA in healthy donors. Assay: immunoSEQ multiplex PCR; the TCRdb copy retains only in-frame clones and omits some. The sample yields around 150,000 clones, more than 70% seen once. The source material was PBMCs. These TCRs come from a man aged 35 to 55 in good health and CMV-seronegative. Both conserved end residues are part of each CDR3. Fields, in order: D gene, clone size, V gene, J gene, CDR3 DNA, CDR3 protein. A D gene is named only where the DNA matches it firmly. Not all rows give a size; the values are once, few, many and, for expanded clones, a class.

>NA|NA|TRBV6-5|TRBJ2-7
TGTGCCAGCAGTTACGGGCTAGCCTCAACCTACGAGCAGTACTTC
CASSYGLASTYEQYF
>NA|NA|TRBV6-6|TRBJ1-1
TGTGCCAGCAGTGCACAGGGTCGGGGCACTGAAGCTTTCTTT
CASSAQGRGTEAFF
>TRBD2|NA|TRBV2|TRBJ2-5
TGTGCCAGCAGTGCCACCCGGGGGGGGCAACAAGAGACCCAGTACTTC
CASSATRGGQQETQYF
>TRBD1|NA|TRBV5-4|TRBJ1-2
TGTGCCAGCAGCTCGGGGACAGGGAACTATGGCTACACCTTC
CASSSGTGNYGYTF
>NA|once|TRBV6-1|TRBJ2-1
TGTGCCAGCAGTGAGGAATCGGGATACAATGAGCAGTTCTTC
CASSEESGYNEQFF
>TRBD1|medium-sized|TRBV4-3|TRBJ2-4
TGCGCCAGCAGCCAAGGACAGGGGGGCAAAAACATTCAGTACTTC
CASSQGQGGKNIQYF
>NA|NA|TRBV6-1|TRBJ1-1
TGTGCCAGCAGTGCCGAGGCCCCTCGGGACACTGAAGCTTTCTTT
CASSAEAPRDTEAFF
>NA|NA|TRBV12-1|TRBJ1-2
TGTGCCAGCAGCGTACAGGGGAAGCATGGCTACACCTTC
CASSVQGKHGYTF
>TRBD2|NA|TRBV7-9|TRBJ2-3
TGTGCCAGCAGCTACCGGACTAGCGGGAGTACAGATACGCAGTATTTT
CASSYRTSGSTDTQYF
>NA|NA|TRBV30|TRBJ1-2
TGTGCCTGGAGTGTACTCGCCTATGGCTACACCTTC
CAWSVLAYGYTF
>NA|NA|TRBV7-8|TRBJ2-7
TGTGCCAGCAGCCACTTTCAGGGATACGAGCAGTACTTC
CASSHFQGYEQYF
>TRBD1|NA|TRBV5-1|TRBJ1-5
TGCGCCAGCAGCCAAGGGACAGGGCATCAGCCCCAGCATTTT
CASSQGTGHQPQHF
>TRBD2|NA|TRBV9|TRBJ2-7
TGTGCCAGCACCCCTTCGGGGGGAGGCGAGCAGTACTTC
CASTPSGGGEQYF
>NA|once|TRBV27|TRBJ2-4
TGTGCCAGCAGAGGACTCGGGGTTGATCAGTACTTC
CASRGLGVDQYF
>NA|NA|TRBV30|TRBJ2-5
TGTGCCTGGAGTGCGTATAGTGAGACCCAGTACTTC
CAWSAYSETQYF
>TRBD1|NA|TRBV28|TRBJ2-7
TGTGCCAGCAGTTGGACAGGATTCTACGAGCAGTACTTC
CASSWTGFYEQYF
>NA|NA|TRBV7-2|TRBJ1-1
TGTGCCAGCAGCTCCGGACAGAACACTGAAGCTTTCTTT
CASSSGQNTEAFF
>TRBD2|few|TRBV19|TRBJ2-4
TGTGCCAGTAGCCAACCTCTGACTAGCGGGAGTGGGAACATTCAGTACTTC
CASSQPLTSGSGNIQYF
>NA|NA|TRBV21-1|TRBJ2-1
TGTGCCAGCAGCCCTAGACAGGAAGAACCCAATGAGCAGTTCTTC
CASSPRQEEPNEQFF
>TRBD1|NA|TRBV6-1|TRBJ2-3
TGTGCCAGCATCTTGGGACAGGGGGGAGATACGCAGTATTTT
CASILGQGGDTQYF
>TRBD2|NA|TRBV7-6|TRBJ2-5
TGTGCCAGCAGCGTCGGACTAGCGGGAGGAGTGTCCGAGACCCAGTACTTC
CASSVGLAGGVSETQYF
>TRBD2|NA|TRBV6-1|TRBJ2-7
TGTGCCAGCCGACTAGCGGGGGACTACGAGCAGTACTTC
CASRLAGDYEQYF
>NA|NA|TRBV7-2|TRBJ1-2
TGTGCCAGCAGCTTGGGGCCAGGGGACTATGGCTACACCTTC
CASSLGPGDYGYTF
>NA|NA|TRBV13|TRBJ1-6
TGTGCCAGCAGCTTATCACCAGGGCCCTATTCACCCCTCCACTTT
CASSLSPGPYSPLHF